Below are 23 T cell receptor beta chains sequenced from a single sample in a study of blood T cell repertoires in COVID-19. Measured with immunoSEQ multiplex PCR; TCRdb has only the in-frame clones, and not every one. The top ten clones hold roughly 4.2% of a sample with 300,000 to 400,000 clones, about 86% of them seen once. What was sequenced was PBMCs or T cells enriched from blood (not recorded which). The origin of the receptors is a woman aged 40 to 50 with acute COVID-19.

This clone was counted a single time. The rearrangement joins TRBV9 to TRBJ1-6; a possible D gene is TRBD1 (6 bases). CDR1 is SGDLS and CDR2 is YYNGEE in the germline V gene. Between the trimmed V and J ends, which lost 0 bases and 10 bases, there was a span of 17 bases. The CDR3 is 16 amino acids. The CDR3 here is CASSVGFGGKDSPLHF. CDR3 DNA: TGTGCCAGCAGCGTAGGCTTTGGGGGCAAGGACTCACCCCTCCACTTT.

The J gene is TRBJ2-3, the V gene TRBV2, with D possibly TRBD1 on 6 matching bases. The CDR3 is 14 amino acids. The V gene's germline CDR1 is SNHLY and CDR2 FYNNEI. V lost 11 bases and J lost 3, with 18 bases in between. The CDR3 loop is CACSGQFWTDTQYF. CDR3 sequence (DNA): TGTGCCTGCTCAGGACAGTTCTGGACAGATACGCAGTATTTT.

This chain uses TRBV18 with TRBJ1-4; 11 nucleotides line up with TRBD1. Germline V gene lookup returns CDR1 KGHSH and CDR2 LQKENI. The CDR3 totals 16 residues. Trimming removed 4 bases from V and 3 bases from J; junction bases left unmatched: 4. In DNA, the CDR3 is TGTGCCAGCTCACAGGACAGGGGGCTGGCTAATGAAAAACTGTTTTTT. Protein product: CASSQDRGLANEKLFF.

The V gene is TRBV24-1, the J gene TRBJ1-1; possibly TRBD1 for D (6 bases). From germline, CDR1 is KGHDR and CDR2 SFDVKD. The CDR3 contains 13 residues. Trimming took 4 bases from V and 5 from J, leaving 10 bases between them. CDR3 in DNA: TGTGCCACCAGTGAATCTGGACAGACTGAAGCTTTCTTT. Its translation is CATSESGQTEAFF.

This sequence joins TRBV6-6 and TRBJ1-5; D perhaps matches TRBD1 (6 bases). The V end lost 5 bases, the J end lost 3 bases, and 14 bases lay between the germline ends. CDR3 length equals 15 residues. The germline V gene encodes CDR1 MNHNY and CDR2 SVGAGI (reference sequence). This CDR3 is CASSPRTENNQPQHF. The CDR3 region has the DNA TGTGCCAGCAGTCCCCGGACAGAAAACAATCAGCCCCAGCATTTT.

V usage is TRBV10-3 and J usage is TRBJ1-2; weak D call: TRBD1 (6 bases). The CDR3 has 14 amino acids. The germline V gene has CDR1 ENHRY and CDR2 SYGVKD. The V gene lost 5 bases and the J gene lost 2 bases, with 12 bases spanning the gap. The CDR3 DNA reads TGTGCCATCAGTCGGGGGGCATTAAACTATGGCTACACCTTC. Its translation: CAISRGALNYGYTF.

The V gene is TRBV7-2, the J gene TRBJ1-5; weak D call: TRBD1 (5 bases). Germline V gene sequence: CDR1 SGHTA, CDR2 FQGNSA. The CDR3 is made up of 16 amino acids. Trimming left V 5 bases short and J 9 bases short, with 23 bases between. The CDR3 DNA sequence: TGTGCCAGCAGCGCGGAGGGACTGACATTCCTAGGGCCCCAGCATTTT. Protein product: CASSAEGLTFLGPQHF.

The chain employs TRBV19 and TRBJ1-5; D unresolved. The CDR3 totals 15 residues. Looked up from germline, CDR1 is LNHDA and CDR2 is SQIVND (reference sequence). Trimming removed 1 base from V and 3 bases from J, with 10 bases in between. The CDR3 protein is CASSIVSGNNQPQHF. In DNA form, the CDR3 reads TGTGCCAGTAGTATAGTCAGCGGCAACAATCAGCCCCAGCATTTT.

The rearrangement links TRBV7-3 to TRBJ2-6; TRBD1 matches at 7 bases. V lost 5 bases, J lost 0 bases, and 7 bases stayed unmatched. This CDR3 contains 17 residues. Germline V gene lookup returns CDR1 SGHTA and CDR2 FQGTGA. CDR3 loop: CASSPGTARSGANVLTF. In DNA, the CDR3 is TGTGCCAGCAGCCCGGGGACAGCCCGCTCTGGGGCCAACGTCCTGACTTTC.

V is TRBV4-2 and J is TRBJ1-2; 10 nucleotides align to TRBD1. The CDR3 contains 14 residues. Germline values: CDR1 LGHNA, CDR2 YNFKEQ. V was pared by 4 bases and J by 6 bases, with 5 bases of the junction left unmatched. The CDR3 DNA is TGTGCCAGCAGCCGCGGGACAGGGGATGATGGCTACACCTTC. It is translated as CASSRGTGDDGYTF.

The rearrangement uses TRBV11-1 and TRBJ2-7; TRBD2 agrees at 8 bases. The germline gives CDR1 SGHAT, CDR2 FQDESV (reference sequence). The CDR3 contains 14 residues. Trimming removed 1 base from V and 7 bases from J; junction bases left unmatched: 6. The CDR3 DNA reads TGTGCCAGCAGCTTAGTTGCGGGAGGAGGTGAGCAGTACTTC. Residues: CASSLVAGGGEQYF.

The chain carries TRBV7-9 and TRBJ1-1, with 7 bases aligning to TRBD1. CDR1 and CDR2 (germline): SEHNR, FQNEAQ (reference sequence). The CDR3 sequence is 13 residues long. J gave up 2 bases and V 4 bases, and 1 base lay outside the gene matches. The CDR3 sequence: CASSWDRNTEAFF. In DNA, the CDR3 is TGTGCCAGCAGCTGGGACAGAAACACTGAAGCTTTCTTT.

The DNA of the CDR3 is TGTGCCAGTAGGGTTAACGGAGCGAACACCGGGGAGCTGTTTTTT. As protein: CASRVNGANTGELFF. The gene calls are TRBV19 and TRBJ2-2; D is uncertain. This CDR3 is built from 15 residues. Germline CDR1 LNHDA, CDR2 SQIVND (reference sequence). V shed 6 bases and J shed 0 bases, with 11 bases lying between them.

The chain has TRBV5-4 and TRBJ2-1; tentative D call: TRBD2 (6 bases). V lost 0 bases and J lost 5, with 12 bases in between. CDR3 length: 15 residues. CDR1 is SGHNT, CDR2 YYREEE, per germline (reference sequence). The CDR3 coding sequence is TGTGCCAGCAGCTTGGCCGGGGACTTAGACAATGAGCAGTTCTTC. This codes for CASSLAGDLDNEQFF.

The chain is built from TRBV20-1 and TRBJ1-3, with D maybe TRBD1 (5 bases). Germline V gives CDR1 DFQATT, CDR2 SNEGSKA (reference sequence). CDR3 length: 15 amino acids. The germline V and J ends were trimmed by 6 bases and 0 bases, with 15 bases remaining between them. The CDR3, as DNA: TGCAGTGCAAGTTCAAGCAGGGTCTCTGGAAACACCATATATTTT. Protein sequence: CSASSSRVSGNTIYF.

DNA for the CDR3: TGTGCCAGCAGGCGCTCGGGACTCCTGCTGACAGATACGCAGTATTTT. This sequence encodes CASRRSGLLLTDTQYF. The chain employs TRBV6-6 and TRBJ2-3; weak D call: TRBD2 (6 bases). The CDR3 is 16 residues long. V was pared by 6 bases and J by 3 bases, with 19 bases between. Germline CDR1 reads MNHNY; CDR2 reads SVGAGI (reference sequence).

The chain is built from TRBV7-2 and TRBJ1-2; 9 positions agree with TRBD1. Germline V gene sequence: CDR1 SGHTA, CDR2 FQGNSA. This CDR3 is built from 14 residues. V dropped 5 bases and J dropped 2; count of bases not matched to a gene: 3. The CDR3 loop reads CASSVDRGNYGYTF. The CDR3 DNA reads TGTGCCAGCAGCGTGGACAGGGGAAACTATGGCTACACCTTC.

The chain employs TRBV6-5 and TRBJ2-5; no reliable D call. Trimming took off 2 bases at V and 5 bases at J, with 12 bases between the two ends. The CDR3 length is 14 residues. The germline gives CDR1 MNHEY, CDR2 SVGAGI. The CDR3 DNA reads TGTGCCAGCAGTTACCCTGGAGAGACGGAGACCCAGTACTTC. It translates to CASSYPGETETQYF.

CDR3 bases: TGTGCCAGCAGCCCAGGACAGGGGTCGTACGAGCAGTACTTC. It translates to CASSPGQGSYEQYF. The chain employs TRBV11-2 and TRBJ2-7, with 9 bases identical to TRBD1. The ends lost 5 bases at V and 4 bases at J; junction bases unmatched: 6. This CDR3 comprises 14 residues. CDR1 is SGHAT and CDR2 is FQNNGV in the germline V gene.

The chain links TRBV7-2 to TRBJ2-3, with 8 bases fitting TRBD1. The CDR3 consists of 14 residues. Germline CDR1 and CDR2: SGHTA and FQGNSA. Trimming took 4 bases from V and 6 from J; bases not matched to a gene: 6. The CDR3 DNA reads TGTGCCAGCAGCTCCAGGACAGGGCGTGATACGCAGTATTTT. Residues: CASSSRTGRDTQYF.

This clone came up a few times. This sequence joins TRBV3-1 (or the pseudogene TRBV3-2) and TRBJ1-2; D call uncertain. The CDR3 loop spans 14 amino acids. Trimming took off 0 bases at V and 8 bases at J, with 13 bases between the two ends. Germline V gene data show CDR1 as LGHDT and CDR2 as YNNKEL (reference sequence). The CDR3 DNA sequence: TGTGCCAGCAGCCAAGATCATGGGAGTGGAGGCTACACCTTC. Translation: CASSQDHGSGGYTF.

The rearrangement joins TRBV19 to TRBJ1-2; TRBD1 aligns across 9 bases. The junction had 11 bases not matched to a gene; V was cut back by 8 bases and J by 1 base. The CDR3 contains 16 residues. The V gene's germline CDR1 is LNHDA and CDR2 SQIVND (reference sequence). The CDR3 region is CASGNSGTGINYGYTF. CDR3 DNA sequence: TGTGCCAGTGGAAATTCCGGGACAGGGATTAACTATGGCTACACCTTC.

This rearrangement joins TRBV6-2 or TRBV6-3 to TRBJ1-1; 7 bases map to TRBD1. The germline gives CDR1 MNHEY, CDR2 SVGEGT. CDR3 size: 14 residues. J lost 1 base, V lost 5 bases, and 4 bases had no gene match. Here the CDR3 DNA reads TGTGCCAGCAGTGACCGGACAGGGAACACTGAAGCTTTCTTT. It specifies CASSDRTGNTEAFF.